The 18 T cell receptor beta chains given below trace back to one sample, sequenced in a study of T cells after posttransplantation cyclophosphamide. A marrow graft followed busulfan-fludarabine conditioning, with cyclophosphamide on days +3 and +4. TCRdb's copy holds only in-frame clones and misses some; the assay was immunoSEQ multiplex PCR. This table has some 10,000 clones, 80% to 85% appearing once. The sequencing used PBMCs, collected 1,900 to 2,000 days after a stem cell transplant with posttransplant cyclophosphamide. All receptors derive from a female patient aged 40-50 years who received an allogeneic stem cell transplant from a related donor, was CMV-positive, and had no GVHD. The graft donor may have given rise to some T cells.

V is TRBV27 and J is TRBJ2-7, with 9 bases fitting TRBD1. V shed 1 base, J shed 3 bases, and the junction held 7 bases outside the gene matches. The CDR3 spans 16 residues. Germline assignment: CDR1 MNHEY and CDR2 SMNVEV (reference sequence). DNA of the CDR3: TGTGCCAGCAGTTTATTCGGGACAGGGACCGTCTACGAGCAGTACTTC. This sequence encodes CASSLFGTGTVYEQYF.

This rearrangement joins TRBV9 to TRBJ2-2; 8 nucleotides match TRBD1. CDR1 and CDR2 from the germline V gene are SGDLS and YYNGEE. The V gene end was trimmed by 3 bases and the J gene end by 5 bases; junction bases not matched to a gene: 9. This CDR3 has 16 amino acids. The CDR3 bases are TGTGCCAGCAGCGATTTCGACAGGGGCCGGACCGGGGAGCTGTTTTTT. Amino acids: CASSDFDRGRTGELFF.

This chain connects TRBV15 to TRBJ1-4, with D possibly being TRBD1 (5 bases). CDR3 length equals 16 residues. Trimming took 1 base from V and 9 from J, leaving 18 bases between them. The germline gives CDR1 LNHNV, CDR2 YYDKDF (reference sequence). The CDR3 coding sequence is TGTGCCACCAGCAGAGTGATCAGAAGGGGAATCCAAAAACTGTTTTTT. Encoded protein: CATSRVIRRGIQKLFF.

This chain joins TRBV7-9 and TRBJ2-7; D is possibly TRBD1 (5 bases). V was pared by 0 bases and J by 4 bases, with 13 bases between. There are 15 residues in the CDR3. CDR1 and CDR2 from the germline V gene are SEHNR and FQNEAQ (reference sequence). The CDR3 region is CASSLAQGSFYEQYF. CDR3 sequence (DNA): TGTGCCAGCAGCTTAGCCCAGGGAAGTTTTTACGAGCAGTACTTC. Looking up the rest from reference TRBV7-9 and TRBJ2-7 gives the full variable domain: DTGVSQNPRHKITKRGQNVTFRCDPISEHNRLYWYRQTLGQGPEFLTYFQNEAQLEKSRLLSDRFSAERPKGSFSTLEIQRTEQGDSAMYLCASSLAQGSFYEQYFGPGTRLTVT.

The chain links TRBV28 to TRBJ1-4, with TRBD1 as a possible D gene (5 bases). Germline V gene lookup returns CDR1 MDHEN and CDR2 SYDVKM. V shed 4 bases and J shed 7 bases, with 19 bases lying between them. The CDR3 spans 16 residues. CDR3 nucleotides: TGTGCCAGCAGTTACAATGTGGGGGGTGGAGTTGAAAAACTGTTTTTT. Protein sequence: CASSYNVGGGVEKLFF.

The chain links TRBV9 to TRBJ2-3, with 7 bases identical to TRBD2. V was pared by 0 bases and J by 1 base, with 8 bases of the junction left unmatched. CDR1 and CDR2 from the germline V gene are SGDLS and YYNGEE. This CDR3 is built from 17 residues. The CDR3 reads CASSVAPWGGGTDTQYF. DNA for the CDR3: TGTGCCAGCAGCGTAGCCCCTTGGGGAGGGGGCACAGATACGCAGTATTTT. The variable domain in full, completed from reference TRBV9 and TRBJ2-3, reads DSGVTQTPKHLITATGQRVTLRCSPRSGDLSVYWYQQSLDQGLQFLIQYYNGEERAKGNILERFSAQQFPDLHSELNLSSLELGDSALYFCASSVAPWGGGTDTQYFGPGTRLTVL.

The J gene is TRBJ2-3, the V gene TRBV19; TRBD2 matches at 12 bases. This CDR3 comprises 17 residues. CDR1 and CDR2 (germline): LNHDA, SQIVND (reference sequence). With V trimmed by 5 bases and J by 1 base, 7 bases remained unmatched. The CDR3 region has the DNA TGTGCCAGTAGTCCATGGACTAGCGGGGCCGGCACAGATACGCAGTATTTT. Amino acids: CASSPWTSGAGTDTQYF.

This clone appeared once. CDR3 sequence: CASSIRLAGGLFYEQYF. The DNA of the CDR3 is TGCGCCAGCAGCATTAGACTAGCGGGGGGCCTATTCTACGAGCAGTACTTC. The rearrangement joins TRBV5-1 to TRBJ2-7; TRBD2 aligns across 13 bases. V shed 4 bases and J 3 bases; nucleotides not matched to a gene: 10. Germline V gene sequence: CDR1 SGHRS, CDR2 YFSETQ. The CDR3 extends over 17 amino acids.

This clone has more than one count but fewer than ten. The chain carries TRBV27 and TRBJ1-2; D gene unclear. Trimming took off 5 bases at V and 4 bases at J, with 14 bases between the two ends. The CDR3 contains 14 residues. Germline V gene sequence: CDR1 MNHEY, CDR2 SMNVEV (reference sequence). The CDR3 coding sequence is TGTGCCAGCAGTCCGATAGCCCTGGGCTATGGCTACACCTTC. Its translation: CASSPIALGYGYTF.

A single count supports this clone. The chain recombines TRBV5-1 with TRBJ2-1, with unresolved D. The CDR3 consists of 15 residues. Per germline, CDR1 SGHRS and CDR2 YFSETQ. Trimming cost V 0 bases and J 4 bases, with 11 bases left between them. The CDR3 reads CASSLAREAYNEQFF. CDR3 nucleotides: TGCGCCAGCAGCTTGGCTCGAGAGGCTTACAATGAGCAGTTCTTC.

The chain has TRBV9 and TRBJ1-4, with 8 bases matching TRBD1. There are 16 residues in the CDR3. The V and J ends lost 3 bases and 7 bases, in that order; junction bases with no gene match: 11. CDR1 is SGDLS, CDR2 YYNGEE, per germline. The CDR3 DNA follows: TGTGCCAGCAGCGCCGACCATGACAGGGGCGGTGAAAAACTGTTTTTT. Protein sequence: CASSADHDRGGEKLFF.

This rearrangement joins TRBV7-8 to TRBJ2-2, with TRBD2 identical over 10 bases. The CDR3 loop spans 15 amino acids. The V segment lost 6 bases and the J segment 6 bases; nucleotides outside the gene matches: 7. From germline, CDR1 is SGHVS and CDR2 FQNEAQ. The CDR3 loop reads CASRISGGFSGELFF. The CDR3 bases are TGTGCCAGCAGGATTAGCGGGGGGTTTTCCGGGGAGCTGTTTTTT. Looking up the rest from reference TRBV7-8 and TRBJ2-2 gives the full variable domain: GAGVSQSPRYKVAKRGQDVALRCDPISGHVSLFWYQQALGQGPEFLTYFQNEAQLDKSGLPSDRFFAERPEGSVSTLKIQRTQQEDSAVYLCASRISGGFSGELFFGEGSRLTVL.

This chain joins TRBV4-1 and TRBJ2-5; 8 nucleotides agree with TRBD2. CDR1 is MGHRA, CDR2 YSYEKL, per germline. The ends lost 4 bases at V and 5 bases at J; junction bases unmatched: 9. The CDR3 loop spans 15 amino acids. CDR3 sequence: CASSPGGGPLETQYF. DNA of the CDR3: TGCGCCAGCAGCCCCGGCGGGGGGCCCCTGGAGACCCAGTACTTC.

The chain employs TRBV5-1 and TRBJ2-3, with 14 positions matching TRBD2. Germline CDR1 is SGHRS and CDR2 is YFSETQ. The CDR3 spans 16 residues. Losses at the gene ends were 4 bases for V and 3 bases for J; bases not matched to a gene: 4. The CDR3 sequence is CASSLGTSGGTDTQYF. In nucleotides, the CDR3 is TGCGCCAGCAGCCTAGGGACTAGCGGGGGAACAGATACGCAGTATTTT.

In this sample, this clone turned up a few times. This chain uses TRBV9 with TRBJ2-7; 12 bases line up with TRBD2. The junction had 5 bases not matched to a gene; V was cut back by 2 bases and J by 5 bases. The CDR3 consists of 15 residues. Germline lookup yields CDR1 SGDLS and CDR2 YYNGEE. The CDR3 here is CASSVLAGGLDEQYF. In DNA, the CDR3 is TGTGCCAGCAGCGTCCTAGCGGGGGGGCTCGACGAGCAGTACTTC. The variable domain in full, completed from reference TRBV9 and TRBJ2-7, reads DSGVTQTPKHLITATGQRVTLRCSPRSGDLSVYWYQQSLDQGLQFLIQYYNGEERAKGNILERFSAQQFPDLHSELNLSSLELGDSALYFCASSVLAGGLDEQYFGPGTRLTVT.

This rearrangement joins TRBV6-1 to TRBJ2-3, with TRBD2 identical over 11 bases. V was pared by 6 bases and J by 4 bases, with 6 bases of the junction left unmatched. There are 15 residues in the CDR3. Germline CDR1 and CDR2: MNHNS and SASEGT. In nucleotides, the CDR3 is TGTGCCAGCAGACTGCTAGCGGGGGGCGCAGATACGCAGTATTTT. As protein: CASRLLAGGADTQYF.

The V gene is TRBV21-1, the J gene TRBJ1-1; TRBD1 is the table's D call and was not checked against the DNA. TRBV21-1 is tagged as a pseudogene. The CDR3 sequence is 20 residues long. The CDR3 spells CASSKPKTVLSSGPSTEAFF. The CDR3 DNA reads TGTGCCAGCAGCAAACCGAAAACCGTTCTTAGTTCAGGCCCGAGTACTGAAGCTTTCTTT.

The genes are TRBV5-8 and TRBJ2-1; 7 bases fit TRBD2. CDR3 length: 16 residues. Looked up from germline, CDR1 is SGHTS and CDR2 is YDEGEE. Unmatched junction bases numbered 11, after V lost 0 bases and J lost 8 bases. This CDR3 is CASSLGSSSGVYEQFF. The CDR3 coding sequence is TGTGCCAGCAGCTTGGGCTCTTCGAGCGGGGTGTATGAGCAGTTCTTC.